A selection of T cell receptor beta chains follows, all from one sample in a study of beta chain features in type 1 diabetes. Produced via immunoSEQ multiplex PCR; TCRdb's table is partial and in-frame only. The data contain hundreds of thousands of clones, roughly 15% of them singletons. Source material: naive CD4+ T cells from blood. The receptor source for this set is a man aged 18 to 30 in good health. The CDR3 runs from the conserved cysteine through the conserved F or W. D genes are given only for firm matches. Size is stated for part of the rows, as once, few or many counts, or as a class when the clone is expanded.

clone_size: -
v_call: TRBV5-1
j_call: TRBJ2-7
cdr3_length: 13
d_call: -
cdr3_aa: CASSLEQGGEQYF
cdr3_nt: TGCGCCAGCAGCTTGGAGCAGGGAGGCGAGCAGTACTTC

clone_size: -
v_call: TRBV7-9
j_call: TRBJ2-3
cdr3_length: 17
d_call: TRBD2
cdr3_aa: CASSYRLTSGRTDTQYF
cdr3_nt: TGTGCCAGCAGTTACCGACTGACTAGCGGGAGGACAGATACGCAGTATTTT

clone_size: -
v_call: TRBV7-9
j_call: TRBJ1-5
cdr3_length: 17
d_call: -
cdr3_aa: CASSLARGPLSNQPQHF
cdr3_nt: TGTGCCAGCAGCTTAGCTCGAGGACCCCTTAGCAATCAGCCCCAGCATTTT

clone_size: -
v_call: TRBV5-1
j_call: TRBJ1-1
cdr3_length: 12
d_call: -
cdr3_aa: CASSLGGLDAFF
cdr3_nt: TGCGCCAGCAGCTTGGGGGGTCTCGACGCTTTCTTT

clone_size: -
v_call: TRBV5-1
j_call: TRBJ2-1
cdr3_length: 14
d_call: TRBD1
cdr3_aa: CASSPGQVYNEQFF
cdr3_nt: TGCGCCAGCAGCCCGGGACAGGTCTACAATGAGCAGTTCTTC

clone_size: -
v_call: TRBV4-1
j_call: TRBJ1-1
cdr3_length: 15
d_call: -
cdr3_aa: CASSQHRELKTEAFF
cdr3_nt: TGCGCCAGCAGCCAACACAGGGAGCTGAAAACTGAAGCTTTCTTT

clone_size: few
v_call: TRBV7-9
j_call: TRBJ1-5
cdr3_length: 13
d_call: -
cdr3_aa: CASSLQQGQPQHF
cdr3_nt: TGTGCCAGCAGCTTGCAACAGGGTCAGCCCCAGCATTTT

clone_size: -
v_call: TRBV11-2
j_call: TRBJ2-1
cdr3_length: 15
d_call: -
cdr3_aa: CASSKAVGTYNEQFF
cdr3_nt: TGTGCCAGCAGTAAGGCGGTTGGGACCTACAATGAGCAGTTCTTC

clone_size: -
v_call: TRBV7-7
j_call: TRBJ2-3
cdr3_length: 14
d_call: -
cdr3_aa: CASSPDGSTDTQYF
cdr3_nt: TGTGCTAGCAGCCCGGACGGGAGCACAGATACGCAGTATTTT

clone_size: -
v_call: TRBV4-1
j_call: TRBJ2-5
cdr3_length: 15
d_call: -
cdr3_aa: CASSRTGSPGETQYF
cdr3_nt: TGCGCCAGCAGCCGGACGGGCTCCCCGGGGGAGACCCAGTACTTC

clone_size: -
v_call: TRBV30
j_call: TRBJ1-1
cdr3_length: 14
d_call: TRBD1
cdr3_aa: CAWAEDRGYTEAFF
cdr3_nt: TGTGCCTGGGCCGAGGACAGGGGATACACTGAAGCTTTCTTT

clone_size: few
v_call: TRBV5-4
j_call: TRBJ1-2
cdr3_length: 15
d_call: TRBD1
cdr3_aa: CASSSRQGLNYGYTF
cdr3_nt: TGTGCCAGCAGCTCACGACAGGGCTTGAACTATGGCTACACCTTC

clone_size: -
v_call: TRBV5-1
j_call: TRBJ1-1
cdr3_length: 13
d_call: -
cdr3_aa: CASSLDRLTEAFF
cdr3_nt: TGCGCCAGCAGTTTGGACAGACTCACTGAAGCTTTCTTT

clone_size: -
v_call: TRBV7-2
j_call: TRBJ2-7
cdr3_length: 13
d_call: -
cdr3_aa: CASSYRRTYEQYF
cdr3_nt: TGTGCCAGCAGCTATAGACGCACCTACGAGCAGTACTTC

clone_size: -
v_call: TRBV5-1
j_call: TRBJ1-6
cdr3_length: 15
d_call: -
cdr3_aa: CASSLVARDYSPLHF
cdr3_nt: TGCGCCAGCAGCTTGGTCGCACGAGATTATTCACCCCTCCACTTT

clone_size: few
v_call: TRBV4-3
j_call: TRBJ1-5
cdr3_length: 16
d_call: -
cdr3_aa: CASSQVAPWEYQPQHF
cdr3_nt: TGCGCCAGCAGCCAAGTCGCCCCGTGGGAGTATCAGCCCCAGCATTTT

clone_size: -
v_call: TRBV6-5
j_call: TRBJ2-7
cdr3_length: 11
d_call: -
cdr3_aa: CASSYINEQYF
cdr3_nt: TGTGCCAGCAGTTACATAAACGAGCAGTACTTC

clone_size: -
v_call: TRBV30
j_call: TRBJ1-2
cdr3_length: 17
d_call: TRBD1
cdr3_aa: CAWSMRTGGIFNYGYTF
cdr3_nt: TGTGCCTGGAGTATGCGGACAGGCGGTATCTTTAACTATGGCTACACCTTC

clone_size: few
v_call: TRBV28
j_call: TRBJ1-2
cdr3_length: 15
d_call: TRBD1
cdr3_aa: CASTNRPGTGDGYTF
cdr3_nt: TGTGCCAGCACTAATCGACCGGGTACAGGGGATGGCTACACCTTC

clone_size: -
v_call: TRBV7-2
j_call: TRBJ2-2
cdr3_length: 14
d_call: -
cdr3_aa: CASMRRMNTGELFF
cdr3_nt: TGTGCCAGCATGCGGCGGATGAACACCGGGGAGCTGTTTTTT

clone_size: -
v_call: TRBV6-1
j_call: TRBJ1-2
cdr3_length: 14
d_call: TRBD1
cdr3_aa: CASSYGQGKYGYTF
cdr3_nt: TGTGCCAGCAGCTATGGACAGGGAAAATATGGCTACACCTTC

clone_size: many
v_call: TRBV7-2
j_call: TRBJ2-4
cdr3_length: 12
d_call: TRBD2
cdr3_aa: CASTSGSNIQYF
cdr3_nt: TGTGCCAGTACTAGCGGGAGTAACATTCAGTACTTC

clone_size: few
v_call: TRBV20-1
j_call: TRBJ1-1
cdr3_length: 11
d_call: TRBD1
cdr3_aa: CSASRQGGAFF
cdr3_nt: TGCAGTGCTAGTCGACAGGGAGGGGCTTTCTTT

clone_size: few
v_call: TRBV6-4
j_call: TRBJ1-1
cdr3_length: 12
d_call: -
cdr3_aa: CASSDSTTRAFF
cdr3_nt: TGTGCCAGCAGTGACTCAACTACGCGGGCTTTCTTT

clone_size: -
v_call: TRBV29-1
j_call: TRBJ1-1
cdr3_length: 13
d_call: -
cdr3_aa: CSVGQRLNTEAFF
cdr3_nt: TGCAGCGTTGGACAGCGACTGAACACTGAAGCTTTCTTT

clone_size: few
v_call: TRBV18
j_call: TRBJ1-6
cdr3_length: 16
d_call: -
cdr3_aa: CASSPGGRASNSPLHF
cdr3_nt: TGTGCCAGCTCACCGGGGGGGCGCGCATCTAATTCACCCCTCCACTTT

clone_size: -
v_call: TRBV2
j_call: TRBJ2-3
cdr3_length: 15
d_call: -
cdr3_aa: CASSEGGAGTDTQYF
cdr3_nt: TGTGCCAGCAGTGAAGGGGGCGCGGGCACAGATACGCAGTATTTT

clone_size: -
v_call: TRBV4-2
j_call: TRBJ2-3
cdr3_length: 12
d_call: -
cdr3_aa: CASSQDLLTQYF
cdr3_nt: TGTGCCAGCAGCCAAGATCTTTTAACGCAGTATTTT

clone_size: -
v_call: TRBV7-2
j_call: TRBJ2-1
cdr3_length: 13
d_call: -
cdr3_aa: CASSFRDYNEQFF
cdr3_nt: TGTGCCAGCAGCTTTCGCGACTACAATGAGCAGTTCTTC

clone_size: few
v_call: TRBV11-1
j_call: TRBJ2-3
cdr3_length: 16
d_call: TRBD2
cdr3_aa: CASSPRLAASTDTQYF
cdr3_nt: TGTGCCAGCAGCCCCCGGCTAGCGGCGAGCACAGATACGCAGTATTTT

clone_size: -
v_call: TRBV4-3
j_call: TRBJ1-2
cdr3_length: 16
d_call: -
cdr3_aa: CASSQDFGGGFYGYTF
cdr3_nt: TGCGCCAGCAGCCAAGATTTTGGCGGGGGATTCTATGGCTACACCTTC